This T cell receptor beta chain was sequenced for a study of CD8 T cell repertoires and HIV-1 epitope variants. Study in general: T cells were stimulated with Twenty-five Gag and Nef peptides separately. Tested: three Gag epitope families, Nef HW9 and YT9. The study's findings and limits: The assay identified only TCR beta chains of antigen-proliferating T cells. Most of the nine antigen-specific clonotypes appeared cross-reactive to autologous or escape variants.

This clone was counted only a few times. Its antigen is not identified. Assay used: immunoSEQ multiplex PCR; TCRdb lists only in-frame clones, some missing. Among about 5,800 clones listed, less than 70% were seen once. The sequence was collected from a male donor with HIV. The sequenced material came from cultured CD8+ T cells derived from PBMCs.

The CDR3 nucleotides are TGCGCCAGCAGCCCGGGACAGGGAAATCAGCCCCAGCATTTT. Translation gives CASSPGQGNQPQHF. The V and J genes are TRBV4-1 and TRBJ1-5; 9 bases fit TRBD1. In germline, CDR1 is MGHRA, CDR2 YSYEKL. The CDR3 loop spans 14 amino acids. Unmatched junction bases numbered 2, after V lost 4 bases and J lost 4 bases.